This T cell receptor beta chain comes out of a study of T cell responses to AZD1222 COVID-19 vaccine. V gave up 3 bases and J gave up 4 bases, with 18 bases separating them. The CDR3 covers 15 residues. Per germline, CDR1 SQVTM and CDR2 ANQGSEA. Study-wide findings and caveats: Elevations in Spike-specific TCR breadth and depth followed administration of two AZD1222 doses.

Worth noting for this clone: Its cognate antigen is unknown.

Recipients boosted at about 4 weeks or about 12 weeks are pooled. Sequencing used immunoSEQ multiplex PCR; TCRdb keeps in-frame clones, though not all of them. This sample carries some 79,000 clones, over 75% of them seen once, and the ten largest clones take about 12%. The source is an adult who received the AZD1222 COVID-19 vaccine. The J gene is TRBJ1-1, the V gene TRBV29-1; maybe TRBD1 (5 bases). This sample comprised peripheral blood, obtained 28 days after the second AZD1222 dose. The CDR3 is CSVEGGSGTGTEAFF. CDR3 bases: TGCAGCGTTGAGGGGGGGTCCGGGACGGGCACTGAAGCTTTCTTT.